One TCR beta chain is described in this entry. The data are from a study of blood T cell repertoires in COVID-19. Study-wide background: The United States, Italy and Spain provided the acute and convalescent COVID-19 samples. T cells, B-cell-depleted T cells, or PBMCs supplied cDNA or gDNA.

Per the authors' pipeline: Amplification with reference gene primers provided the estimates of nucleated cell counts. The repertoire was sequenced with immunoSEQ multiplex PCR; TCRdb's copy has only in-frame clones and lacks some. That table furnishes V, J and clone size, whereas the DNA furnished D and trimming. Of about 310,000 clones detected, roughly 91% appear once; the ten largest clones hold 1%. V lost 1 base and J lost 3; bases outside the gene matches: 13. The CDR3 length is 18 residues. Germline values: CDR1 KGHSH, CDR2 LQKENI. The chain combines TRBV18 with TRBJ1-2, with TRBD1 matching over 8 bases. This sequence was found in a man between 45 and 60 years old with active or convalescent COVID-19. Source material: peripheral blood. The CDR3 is CASSPLAGGVKFDYGYTF. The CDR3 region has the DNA TGTGCCAGCTCACCACTTGCAGGGGGCGTTAAGTTCGACTATGGCTACACCTTC.